This TCR beta chain is drawn from a study of blood T cell repertoires in COVID-19. Study-wide context: Collection of acute and convalescent COVID-19 samples took place in the United States, Italy and Spain. PBMCs, B-cell-depleted T cells, or T cells were the source of the cDNA or gDNA that made up the material.

Original analysis: For nucleated cells, counts were estimated from reference gene primer amplification. Sequenced by immunoSEQ multiplex PCR; TCRdb stores in-frame clones only, minus some. D and trimming were read from the DNA, whereas the V and J calls and clone size are those reported in that table. The sample contains about 160,000 clones, about nine tenths of which appear only once. Trimming at V came to 0 bases and at J to 8 bases, leaving 16 bases not matched to a gene. CDR1 is SGHNT and CDR2 is YENEEA in the germline V gene. This CDR3 comprises 19 residues. The clonotype was recovered from a woman between 65 and 79 years old with acute or convalescent COVID-19. Material: peripheral blood. The chain has TRBV11-3 and TRBJ2-1, with TRBD2 identical over 10 bases. The CDR3 nucleotides are TGTGCCAGCAGCTTAGACGGACTAGCGGAGCCCCCGGGTCGGGATGAGCAGTTCTTC. This gives the protein CASSLDGLAEPPGRDEQFF.